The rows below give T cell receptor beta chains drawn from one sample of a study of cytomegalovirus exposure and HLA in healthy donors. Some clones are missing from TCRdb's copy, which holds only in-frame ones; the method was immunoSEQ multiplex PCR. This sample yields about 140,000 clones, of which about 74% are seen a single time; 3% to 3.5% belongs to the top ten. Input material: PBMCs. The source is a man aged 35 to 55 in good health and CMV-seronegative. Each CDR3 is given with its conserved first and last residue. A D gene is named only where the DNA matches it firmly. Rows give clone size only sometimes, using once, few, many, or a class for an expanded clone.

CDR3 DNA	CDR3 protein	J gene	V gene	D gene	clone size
TGTGCCGTTGGGAGGCTAGCCTACGAGCAGTACTTC	CAVGRLAYEQYF	TRBJ2-7	TRBV30	-	-
TGCGCCAGCAGCATCGTTCCAGGGATTCCGCAAGAGACCCAGTACTTC	CASSIVPGIPQETQYF	TRBJ2-5	TRBV5-1	-	-
TGTGCCAGCAGCTCGACGCTGCGGGGGGCAGATACGCAGTATTTT	CASSSTLRGADTQYF	TRBJ2-3	TRBV7-3	TRBD2	-
TGTGCCAGCAGCCTGGGACTAGCGGGGATCTACGAGCAGTACTTC	CASSLGLAGIYEQYF	TRBJ2-7	TRBV5-5	TRBD2	-
TGTGCCAGCAGCTTGGCACCCCCGACAGGGATCGGGGAGCTGTTTTTT	CASSLAPPTGIGELFF	TRBJ2-2	TRBV5-6	TRBD1	-
TGTGCCAGCAGTCCCGGACAGGGTACTGAAGCTTTCTTT	CASSPGQGTEAFF	TRBJ1-1	TRBV6-5	TRBD1	-
TGTGCCAGCAGTTACTCTGGAGGGGGCGGTTTGAGTGGCTACACCTTC	CASSYSGGGGLSGYTF	TRBJ1-2	TRBV6-5	TRBD1	-
TGCGCCAGCAGACCCCCGGGAGCGGGAGGGCCGGTCAATGAGCAGTTCTTC	CASRPPGAGGPVNEQFF	TRBJ2-1	TRBV5-1	TRBD2	-
TGTGCCAGCAGCCCCCAGAGAGCGTCAGCCTCTGGAAACACCATATATTTT	CASSPQRASASGNTIYF	TRBJ1-3	TRBV7-9	-	-
TGCGCCAGCAGCCCGGCGGGGGCGGACTATGGCTACACCTTC	CASSPAGADYGYTF	TRBJ1-2	TRBV5-1	-	-
TGCGCCAGCAGCTTGGGAGGGGGTGACTACGAGCAGTACTTC	CASSLGGGDYEQYF	TRBJ2-7	TRBV5-1	-	-
TGCGCCAGCAGCCAAGAGGGGCATCGATCACCCCTCCACTTT	CASSQEGHRSPLHF	TRBJ1-6	TRBV4-3	-	-
TGTGCCAGCAGCGTTTCGGGACAGGACTCCTACGAGCAGTACTTC	CASSVSGQDSYEQYF	TRBJ2-7	TRBV9	TRBD1	-
TGCGCCAGCAGTCCGGACAGGGGCAACTATGGCTACACCTTC	CASSPDRGNYGYTF	TRBJ1-2	TRBV4-1	TRBD1	-
TGTGCCAGTAGTATGAGGGTCCAGCCCCAGCATTTT	CASSMRVQPQHF	TRBJ1-5	TRBV19	-	-
TGTGCCAGCAGCCTAAACAGGATGTCGGAGACCCAGTACTTC	CASSLNRMSETQYF	TRBJ2-5	TRBV11-3	-	-
TGTGCCAGCAGCCGGACAGCCATCGAGCAGTACTTC	CASSRTAIEQYF	TRBJ2-7	TRBV5-6	-	-
TGCGCCAACAACTGGGGGGAGTCCTACGAGCAGTACTTC	CANNWGESYEQYF	TRBJ2-7	TRBV5-1	-	-
TGCGCGTCCGGGGAGGTCAGCTCTGGAAACACCATATATTTT	CASGEVSSGNTIYF	TRBJ1-3	TRBV13	-	-
TGTGCCTGGAGTGCTACTCTATACAATGAGCAGTTCTTC	CAWSATLYNEQFF	TRBJ2-1	TRBV30	-	-
TGTGCCAGCAGTCCGGTTGGGGCGCCAGTTGCTGAAGCTTTCTTT	CASSPVGAPVAEAFF	TRBJ1-1	TRBV7-9	-	-
TGCAGCGCCCTCCTGACAGGGGGTGCCTCTCGGAAGTTCTTC	CSALLTGGASRKFF	TRBJ2-1	TRBV29-1	TRBD1	once
TGTGCCAGCTCGCCCACACACCTCACCCTACAGGGGTCGGGCACTGAAGCTTTCTTT	CASSPTHLTLQGSGTEAFF	TRBJ1-1	TRBV18	TRBD1	-
TGTGCCAGCAGCCAAGAAACGGGTTCCGAGCAGTACTTC	CASSQETGSEQYF	TRBJ2-7	TRBV14	-	-
TGTGCCTGGAGTGTGGGCAGGAACACTGAAGCTTTCTTT	CAWSVGRNTEAFF	TRBJ1-1	TRBV30	-	once
TGTGCCAGCAGCTTAGTGGGAGCCGGGGAGCTGTTTTTT	CASSLVGAGELFF	TRBJ2-2	TRBV7-2	-	once
TGTGCCAGCACCCCGGAGGGCCGATTTCAGCGCCAGTTCTTC	CASTPEGRFQRQFF	TRBJ2-1	TRBV6-5	-	-
TGTGCCAGCAGCCAAGATTTAAGGGACAGTCAAGAGACCCAGTACTTC	CASSQDLRDSQETQYF	TRBJ2-5	TRBV14	TRBD1	-
TGTGCCAGCAGTTCCCAGGGGTTAGGACTAGCGGGCTCCTACAATGAGCAGTTCTTC	CASSSQGLGLAGSYNEQFF	TRBJ2-1	TRBV27	TRBD2	once
TGTGCCAGCAGCTTAACCGGGACTAGCGGCAATGAGCAGTTCTTC	CASSLTGTSGNEQFF	TRBJ2-1	TRBV7-3	TRBD2	-
TGTGCCAGCTTGACAGGGAACACTGAAGCTTTCTTT	CASLTGNTEAFF	TRBJ1-1	TRBV6-6	-	-
TGTGCCAGCAGCGAGCAGGGCGGGAGCTACGAGCAGTACTTC	CASSEQGGSYEQYF	TRBJ2-7	TRBV21-1	-	once
TGTGCCAGCAGACCGACAGGGGGCGCGGGCGGGGAGCTGTTTTTT	CASRPTGGAGGELFF	TRBJ2-2	TRBV7-2	TRBD1	-
TGCAGCGTTCAGGACGGGAAAACTTATGGCTACACCTTC	CSVQDGKTYGYTF	TRBJ1-2	TRBV29-1	-	-
TGTGCCAGCAGTTTATCCGGAGCATTCAGGGGTGGCTACACCTTC	CASSLSGAFRGGYTF	TRBJ1-2	TRBV27	-	-
TGCGCCAGCAGCCAAGAACTCGGGTATGGGACAGGAGCGTTCTACAATGAGCAGTTCTTC	CASSQELGYGTGAFYNEQFF	TRBJ2-1	TRBV4-3	TRBD1	-
TGTGCCAGTAGTCGAACTACCGGGGAGCTGTTTTTT	CASSRTTGELFF	TRBJ2-2	TRBV19	-	-
TGTGCCAGCAGCTGGGGGGGTGTGGGAGTGAACACTGAAGCTTTCTTT	CASSWGGVGVNTEAFF	TRBJ1-1	TRBV5-6	-	few
TGTGCTAGTGCCTATACAGGAAATTCACCCCTCCACTTT	CASAYTGNSPLHF	TRBJ1-6	TRBV12-5	-	-
TGTGCCAGCAGTCCGGGACAACGCTATGGCTACACCTTC	CASSPGQRYGYTF	TRBJ1-2	TRBV6-1	-	-
TGTGCCAGCAGCGTTGACTTCGCTAGCGGAGAGACCCAGTACTTC	CASSVDFASGETQYF	TRBJ2-5	TRBV7-9	TRBD2	-
TGCAGCGTTGGGGGGCTCATCACCGGGGAGCTGTTTTTT	CSVGGLITGELFF	TRBJ2-2	TRBV29-1	-	-
TGTGCCAGCAGCGCGAGCGGGACAAACACCGGGGAGCTGTTTTTT	CASSASGTNTGELFF	TRBJ2-2	TRBV7-2	-	-
TGTGCCAGTAGTGTGCTAGCGGGGGCTACCAATGAGCAGTTCTTC	CASSVLAGATNEQFF	TRBJ2-1	TRBV19	TRBD2	once
TGTGCCAGCAGCTTAAGTTCAGGGATCAATAGCAATCAGCCCCAGCATTTT	CASSLSSGINSNQPQHF	TRBJ1-5	TRBV7-8	-	-
TGTGCCACCAGCAGAGATGTGGGGCAGGCAGCTTTCTTT	CATSRDVGQAAFF	TRBJ1-1	TRBV15	-	-
TGTGCCAGTAGTCCTTCTATGGGACAGGACCATTACAATGAGCAGTTCTTC	CASSPSMGQDHYNEQFF	TRBJ2-1	TRBV19	TRBD1	few
TGTGCCAGCAGCCAAGCCAGGGATAGCAATCAGCCCCAGCATTTT	CASSQARDSNQPQHF	TRBJ1-5	TRBV4-2	-	few
TGTGCCAGCCGGTCAGGGGTATCACCCCTCCACTTT	CASRSGVSPLHF	TRBJ1-6	TRBV6-5	-	-